This T cell receptor beta chain was identified in a study of cytomegalovirus exposure and HLA in healthy donors. Primers: 60 Vbeta forward and 13 Jbeta reverse. The table came from immunoSEQ multiplex PCR; TCRdb's copy has only in-frame clones and leaves some out. Of around 150,000 clones in the sample, roughly 80% were seen once. After removal of 0 bases from V and 7 bases from J, the junction contained 6 bases not matched to a gene. The CDR3 is 16 amino acids. Germline values: CDR1 SGDLS, CDR2 YYNGEE. These donors, healthy bone marrow donors, were studied. The origin of this receptor is a male donor in good health and CMV-seropositive. The specimen sequenced was PBMCs. The J gene is TRBJ1-3, the V gene TRBV9, with 11 bases identical to TRBD1. The CDR3 DNA reads TGTGCCAGCAGCGTAGGGACAGGGGGCGCGAGTAACACCATATATTTT. Translated: CASSVGTGGASNTIYF.